Each of the 13 T cell receptor beta chains below was sequenced from the same sample in a study of blood T cells in healthy people across ages. Combining a sample-barcoded 5' primer with a J-beta primer mix, a second PCR ran for roughly 7 to 12 cycles. TCRdb re-analysed the 5' RACE reads in MiXCR, keeping a single row per CDR3 protein. Of 1.5 million to 2 million distinct CDR3 sequences in the sample, 28% were seen once. Sequenced: blood. These TCRs come from a woman in her thirties in good health.

This clonotype was recorded many times. The chain joins TRBV10-3 to TRBJ2-7; D ambiguous. There are 12 residues in the CDR3. V was shortened by 4 bases and J by 0 bases, with 4 bases between the two germline ends. Germline V gene lookup returns CDR1 ENHRY and CDR2 SYGVKD. The CDR3 spells CAISANSYEQYF. The CDR3 nucleotides are TGTGCCATCAGTGCCAACTCCTACGAGCAGTACTTC.

Only a few counts were recorded for this clonotype. CDR3 amino acids: CASSRGIQSYQPQHF. The CDR3 DNA sequence: TGTGCCAGCAGTCGGGGGATTCAAAGCTATCAGCCCCAGCATTTT. The chain combines TRBV4-2 with TRBJ1-5, with D tentatively TRBD1 (5 bases). The CDR3 contains 15 residues. Germline V gene lookup returns CDR1 LGHNA and CDR2 YNFKEQ. Trimming left V 6 bases short and J 5 bases short, with 17 bases between.

The V call is TRBV5-1, the J call TRBJ2-5; possible D gene TRBD2, 5 bases. This CDR3 region has 12 residues. CDR1 SGHRS and CDR2 YFSETQ come from the germline V gene. Trimming took 8 bases from V and 6 from J, leaving 14 bases between them. The CDR3 DNA is TGCGCCAGTCAGGCGGACTCAAAGACCCAGTACTTC. Its protein is CASQADSKTQYF.

This clonotype appeared a few times. The rearrangement links TRBV7-2 to TRBJ1-2, with 9 bases matching TRBD1. Germline CDR1 is SGHTA and CDR2 is FQGNSA. The CDR3 has 16 amino acids. Trimming at V came to 5 bases and at J to 4 bases, leaving 11 bases not matched to a gene. The CDR3 reads CASSLGTGRLVYGYTF. CDR3 sequence (DNA): TGTGCCAGCAGCCTAGGGACAGGGCGGTTGGTCTATGGCTACACCTTC.

This chain links TRBV7-3 with TRBJ2-3, with D possibly being TRBD1 (6 bases). CDR1 and CDR2 (germline): SGHTA, FQGTGA. Trimming took off 3 bases at V and 5 bases at J, with 12 bases between the two ends. The CDR3 is 14 amino acids. The CDR3 DNA follows: TGTGCCAGCAGCTTGGGGACAACTCAAGATACGCAGTATTTT. This sequence encodes CASSLGTTQDTQYF.

In this sample, this clonotype turned up a few times. The chain joins TRBV20-1 to TRBJ2-2; a possible D gene is TRBD1 (6 bases). Trimming pared 2 bases from V and 0 bases from J, leaving 10 bases between. CDR3 length: 15 amino acids. Germline V gene lookup returns CDR1 DFQATT and CDR2 SNEGSKA (reference sequence). The CDR3 loop is CSARLTGTNTGELFF. CDR3 nucleotides: TGCAGTGCTAGACTTACAGGGACGAACACCGGGGAGCTGTTTTTT.

The chain combines TRBV11-2 with TRBJ2-1, with D possibly being TRBD1 (6 bases). V lost 1 base and J lost 12, with 13 bases in between. Germline CDR1 reads SGHAT; CDR2 reads FQNNGV. This CDR3 region has 13 residues. The CDR3 region is CASSLGGGKVQFF. The CDR3 DNA reads as TGTGCCAGCAGCTTAGGAGGGGGTAAGGTGCAGTTCTTC.

This clonotype turned up a few times. The rearrangement uses TRBV5-1 and TRBJ2-7; 8 bases line up with TRBD1. The ends lost 4 bases at V and 3 bases at J; junction bases unmatched: 6. This CDR3 spans 14 amino acids. The germline V gene encodes CDR1 SGHRS and CDR2 YFSETQ. CDR3 protein: CASSPQGAYYEQYF. The DNA of the CDR3 is TGCGCCAGCAGCCCCCAGGGGGCATACTACGAGCAGTACTTC.

This clonotype was detected many times. The chain combines TRBV5-1 with TRBJ2-1, with 8 positions matching TRBD2. Germline CDR1 SGHRS, CDR2 YFSETQ. The CDR3 has 12 residues. V was clipped by 2 bases and J by 9 bases; unmatched bases: 1. CDR3 in amino acids: CASSFGGGEQFF. The CDR3 DNA sequence: TGCGCCAGCAGCTTCGGGGGGGGTGAGCAGTTCTTC.

This clonotype was picked up a small number of times. This chain uses TRBV29-1 with TRBJ2-3; unclear D gene. Germline lookup yields CDR1 SQVTM and CDR2 ANQGSEA. V lost 5 bases, J lost 2 bases, and 11 bases lay in between. The CDR3 is 13 amino acids. The CDR3 sequence is CSVHGITTDTQYF. In nucleotides, the CDR3 is TGCAGCGTTCATGGGATTACCACAGATACGCAGTATTTT.

This clonotype occurred many times. The chain uses TRBV4-1 and TRBJ2-3, with 7 bases fitting TRBD2. Germline-derived CDR1 and CDR2 are MGHRA and YSYEKL. The CDR3 loop spans 15 amino acids. With V trimmed by 1 base and J by 6 bases, 7 bases remained unmatched. The CDR3 region has the DNA TGCGCCAGCAGCCAAGTGGCTAGCGGTGGGGATACGCAGTATTTT. Encoded protein: CASSQVASGGDTQYF.

DNA for the CDR3: TGCAGTGCTAGAGATCTGAGGGGGGAATGGACAAACGACGAGCAGTACTTC. It codes for CSARDLRGEWTNDEQYF. The V and J genes are TRBV20-1 and TRBJ2-7; the D gene could be TRBD1 or TRBD2 (6 bases each). V gave up 0 bases and J gave up 5 bases, with 23 bases separating them. Germline CDR1 is DFQATT and CDR2 is SNEGSKA (reference sequence). The CDR3 is 17 amino acids.

This clonotype was counted between two and nine times. The V and J genes are TRBV7-2 and TRBJ2-1; TRBD2 matches 14 bases. Germline CDR1 SGHTA, CDR2 FQGNSA. The CDR3 runs 17 residues. Trimming cost V 5 bases and J 10 bases; bases outside gene matches: 13. The CDR3 DNA follows: TGTGCCAGCAGCCTAGATTCCCGGGGACTAGCGGGAGTGGAGCAGTTCTTC. Residues: CASSLDSRGLAGVEQFF.